Presented here are 26 T cell receptor beta chains from one specimen sequenced in a study of T cell repertoires in cytomegalovirus infection. TCRdb re-analysed the reads in MiXCR, keeping a single row per CDR3 protein. The sample gives some 400,000 distinct CDR3 sequences, roughly 18% of which show up once; 8.7% is in the top ten. The sequenced sample was PBMCs. The receptors originated from a human donor in good health (CMV status not recorded). Some clones in this sample may be carry-over from other donors' samples.

This clonotype occurred many times. The V gene is TRBV7-2, the J gene TRBJ2-1; D gene uncertain. Trimming stripped 3 bases from V and 5 bases from J, with 8 bases between. Germline CDR1 SGHTA, CDR2 FQGNSA. The CDR3 has 13 amino acids. The CDR3 coding sequence is TGTGCCAGCAGCTTGATCCCGGACAATGAGCAGTTCTTC. Its protein product is CASSLIPDNEQFF.

This clonotype was detected a few times. This chain joins TRBV2 and TRBJ1-1; D unclear. The V and J ends lost 3 bases and 1 base respectively, with 15 bases between them. CDR3 length: 16 amino acids. The germline V gene has CDR1 SNHLY and CDR2 FYNNEI. The CDR3 DNA sequence: TGTGCCAGCAGTGAGGTCGATGAGGCGGCGAACACTGAAGCTTTCTTT. Translated: CASSEVDEAANTEAFF.

There are a few counts of this clonotype. J is TRBJ1-1 and V is TRBV2; 8 bases are shared with TRBD1. J gave up 5 bases and V 6 bases, and 8 bases lay outside the gene matches. This CDR3 is 14 amino acids long. The germline CDR1 and CDR2 sequences are SNHLY and FYNNEI. The CDR3 spells CASSGQGIRTEAFF. As DNA, the CDR3 is TGTGCCAGCAGCGGACAGGGCATAAGGACTGAAGCTTTCTTT.

This clonotype appeared many times. V usage is TRBV7-2 and J usage is TRBJ1-6; no clear D. Trimming left V 2 bases short and J 10 bases short, with 9 bases between. The germline gives CDR1 SGHTA, CDR2 FQGNSA. The CDR3 length is 13 residues. CDR3 coding DNA: TGTGCCAGCAGCTTAAGTAGGGAGTCACCCCTCCACTTT. The encoded protein is CASSLSRESPLHF.

The V and J genes are TRBV4-3 and TRBJ2-2; no definite D call. V was cut by 7 bases and J by 3 bases, with 15 bases left in between. This CDR3 region has 15 residues. CDR1 is LGHNA, CDR2 YSLEER, per germline. CDR3 DNA sequence: TGCGCCAGCAACTCTGACCGGAGACACACCGGGGAGCTGTTTTTT. Residues: CASNSDRRHTGELFF.

The V and J genes are TRBV27 and TRBJ2-3; no reliable D call. This CDR3 comprises 14 residues. Trimming took 2 bases from V and 2 from J, leaving 8 bases between them. CDR1 and CDR2 (germline): MNHEY, SMNVEV (reference sequence). The CDR3 here is CASSLAGDTDTQYF. Written as DNA, the CDR3 is TGTGCCAGCAGTTTAGCTGGAGACACAGATACGCAGTATTTT.

This clonotype was seen a few times. The J gene is TRBJ2-1, the V gene TRBV12-5; D is uncertain. The CDR3 loop spans 14 amino acids. V was pared by 2 bases and J by 5 bases, with 10 bases between. In germline, CDR1 is LGHNT, CDR2 FRNRAP. DNA for the CDR3: TGTGCTAGTGGTTTGAGCGTCCTAGACAATGAGCAGTTCTTC. It translates to CASGLSVLDNEQFF.

A word on this clonotype: This may arise from a read error, as a much more abundant clone is one base away. J is TRBJ1-1 and V is TRBV3-1; no clear D. CDR1 LGHDT and CDR2 YNNKEL come from the germline V gene (reference sequence). V gave up 3 bases and J gave up 4 bases, with 3 bases separating them. The CDR3 runs 11 residues. CDR3 loop: CASSHATEAFF. The CDR3 bases are TGTGCCAGCAGCCATGCCACTGAAGCTTTCTTT.

This clonotype was seen a few times. The chain combines TRBV6-2 or TRBV6-3 with TRBJ2-4; perhaps TRBD2 as D (6 bases). Germline values: CDR1 MNHEY, CDR2 SVGEGT. V gave up 2 bases and J gave up 0 bases, with 17 bases separating them. The CDR3 has 18 amino acids. The CDR3 nucleotides are TGTGCCAGCAGTTACGTGGCGGGATTAAATGGAGCCAAAAACATTCAGTACTTC. Translating gives CASSYVAGLNGAKNIQYF.

The gene calls are TRBV20-1 and TRBJ1-2; D is unclear. V lost 6 bases and J 1 base, leaving 18 bases between the germline ends. Per germline, CDR1 DFQATT and CDR2 SNEGSKA (reference sequence). The CDR3 extends over 15 amino acids. The CDR3 protein is CSARQEGRYNYGYTF. CDR3 in DNA: TGCAGTGCGAGGCAGGAGGGCAGATATAACTATGGCTACACCTTC.

The J gene is TRBJ2-4, the V gene TRBV10-3; tentatively, D is TRBD1 (6 bases). The V and J ends lost 11 bases and 3 bases respectively, with 17 bases between them. The CDR3 has 14 amino acids. Germline-derived CDR1 and CDR2 are ENHRY and SYGVKD. The CDR3 DNA reads as TGTGCCGTGCGAGCAGGGGAAGGCAAAAACATTCAGTACTTC. Protein product: CAVRAGEGKNIQYF.

Many counts were recorded for this clonotype. This chain joins TRBV11-2 and TRBJ2-4; no clear D. This CDR3 is 18 amino acids long. The germline V and J ends were trimmed by 8 bases and 0 bases, with 23 bases remaining between them. The germline V gene has CDR1 SGHAT and CDR2 FQNNGV. CDR3 region: CASSLGSRKPLAKNIQYF. Written as DNA, the CDR3 is TGTGCCAGCTCGCTCGGCAGTCGTAAGCCCCTAGCCAAAAACATTCAGTACTTC.

This clonotype was found a few times. J is TRBJ2-1 and V is TRBV14; 10 bases map to TRBD2. The CDR3 has 16 residues. Trimming took 2 bases from V and 8 from J; bases not matched to a gene: 9. Germline CDR1 reads SGHDN; CDR2 reads FVKESK. The CDR3 sequence: CASSQNPTSGAYEQFF. Written as DNA, the CDR3 is TGTGCCAGCAGCCAAAACCCCACTAGCGGGGCCTATGAGCAGTTCTTC.

In this sample, this clonotype turned up many times. The V gene is TRBV28, the J gene TRBJ2-7; 8 bases map to TRBD1. Germline V gene lookup returns CDR1 MDHEN and CDR2 SYDVKM. V shed 5 bases and J 1 base; nucleotides not matched to a gene: 7. The CDR3 is 15 residues long. CDR3 sequence (DNA): TGTGCCAGCAGTGAAACAGGGGGAAGGTCCTACGAGCAGTACTTC. It is translated as CASSETGGRSYEQYF.

The chain joins TRBV20-1 to TRBJ2-1; 7 positions match TRBD2. CDR1 and CDR2 from the germline V gene are DFQATT and SNEGSKA (reference sequence). This CDR3 spans 17 amino acids. With V trimmed by 2 bases and J by 0 bases, 10 bases remained unmatched. CDR3 nucleotide sequence: TGCAGTGCTAGAATCCCCGGGACTACTATCTCCTACAATGAGCAGTTCTTC. It yields the protein CSARIPGTTISYNEQFF.

The sample holds a few counts of this clonotype. The chain is built from TRBV10-3 and TRBJ2-3, with D maybe TRBD2 (6 bases). Trimming left V 7 bases short and J 4 bases short, with 15 bases between. CDR1 ENHRY and CDR2 SYGVKD come from the germline V gene. This CDR3 contains 14 residues. This chain's CDR3 is CAITWGGDADTQYF. The DNA for the CDR3 is TGTGCCATCACGTGGGGCGGGGATGCAGATACGCAGTATTTT.

The chain has TRBV6-5 and TRBJ1-2; TRBD1 matches at 8 bases. This CDR3 is built from 14 residues. The V gene's germline CDR1 is MNHEY and CDR2 SVGAGI. V gave up 7 bases and J gave up 3 bases; unmatched junction bases: 7. CDR3 in amino acids: CASNRQGRDYGYTF. The CDR3 DNA sequence: TGTGCCAGCAACCGACAGGGGCGGGACTATGGCTACACCTTC.

The J gene is TRBJ2-7, the V gene TRBV5-1, with 9 bases matching TRBD1. J was trimmed by 5 bases and V by 0 bases; bases with no gene match: 6. This CDR3 is built from 15 residues. CDR1 and CDR2 (germline): SGHRS, YFSETQ. The CDR3 here is CASSLEAGTGNEQYF. For the CDR3, the DNA is TGCGCCAGCAGCTTGGAGGCGGGGACAGGGAACGAGCAGTACTTC.

This chain uses TRBV5-5 with TRBJ2-3; D is uncertain. The CDR3 loop spans 15 amino acids. The ends were cut back, 2 bases at V and 4 bases at J, with 14 bases in the middle. The germline gives CDR1 SGHKS, CDR2 YYEKEE (reference sequence). The CDR3 DNA reads TGTGCCAGCAGCTTATACTCCACCGGCGCAGATACGCAGTATTTT. Translating it yields CASSLYSTGADTQYF.

There are many counts of this clonotype. The V and J genes are TRBV7-2 and TRBJ2-5; 11 nucleotides match TRBD2. There are 17 residues in the CDR3. CDR1 is SGHTA, CDR2 FQGNSA, per germline. The V gene end was trimmed by 4 bases and the J gene end by 1 base; junction bases not matched to a gene: 8. The CDR3 nucleotides read TGTGCCAGCAGCTCGGGACTAGCGGTATCCACCCAAGAGACCCAGTACTTC. This gives the protein CASSSGLAVSTQETQYF.

The chain employs TRBV7-2 and TRBJ2-3, with 13 bases matching TRBD2. The CDR3 has 17 amino acids. V was clipped by 5 bases and J by 3 bases; unmatched bases: 8. Germline V gene sequence: CDR1 SGHTA, CDR2 FQGNSA. The CDR3 coding sequence is TGTGCCAGCAGCCCAAGGCGACTAGCGGGAGGAACAGATACGCAGTATTTT. Protein sequence: CASSPRRLAGGTDTQYF. Filled out from reference TRBV7-2 and TRBJ2-3, the complete variable domain reads GAGVSQSPSNKVTEKGKDVELRCDPISGHTALYWYRQSLGQGLEFLIYFQGNSAPDKSGLPSDRFSAERTGGSVSTLTIQRTQQEDSAVYLCASSPRRLAGGTDTQYFGPGTRLTVL.

The chain combines TRBV18 with TRBJ1-5; D is uncertain. The CDR3 covers 13 residues. Looked up from germline, CDR1 is KGHSH and CDR2 is LQKENI. V was cut by 3 bases and J by 4 bases, with 7 bases left in between. CDR3 nucleotide sequence: TGTGCCAGCTCACCTCGGATGAATCAGCCCCAGCATTTT. This sequence encodes CASSPRMNQPQHF.

This clonotype was detected only a few times. V is TRBV5-4 and J is TRBJ2-1, with 9 bases matching TRBD2. The germline CDR1 and CDR2 sequences are SGHNT and YYREEE (reference sequence). This CDR3 has 15 residues. V lost 0 bases, J lost 7 bases, and 5 bases stayed unmatched. CDR3 in amino acids: CASSLVGLARNEQFF. CDR3 coding DNA: TGTGCCAGCAGCTTGGTGGGACTAGCTAGGAATGAGCAGTTCTTC.

The chain employs TRBV20-1 and TRBJ2-3, with 8 bases identical to TRBD2. Germline CDR1 is DFQATT and CDR2 is SNEGSKA (reference sequence). V was pared by 2 bases and J by 10 bases, with 11 bases of the junction left unmatched. This CDR3 contains 14 residues. In DNA, the CDR3 is TGCAGTGCTAGATCGGTAGCGGGACATGAGGCGCAGTATTTT. As protein: CSARSVAGHEAQYF.

The V and J genes are TRBV19 and TRBJ2-1; D may be TRBD2 (5 bases). Trimming removed 3 bases from V and 8 bases from J, with 29 bases in between. Looked up from germline, CDR1 is LNHDA and CDR2 is SQIVND (reference sequence). The CDR3 runs to 19 residues. Written as DNA, the CDR3 is TGTGCCAGTAGTATTGGTCCCATGCGGGTAACCGATCAAACCCATGAGCAGTTCTTC. This sequence encodes CASSIGPMRVTDQTHEQFF.

This clonotype was picked up many times. V gene TRBV7-6 combines with J gene TRBJ2-3; 9 bases align to TRBD2. Germline CDR1 is SGHVS and CDR2 is FNYEAQ. V lost 1 base to trimming and J lost 5 bases; unmatched junction nucleotides: 7. CDR3 length: 16 amino acids. CDR3 sequence reads: CASSLVAGEEIDTQYF. CDR3 nucleotides: TGTGCCAGCAGCTTAGTAGCGGGAGAGGAGATAGATACGCAGTATTTT.